This TCR beta chain was observed in a study of shared clonotypes between healthy human individuals. Germline assignment: CDR1 MGHRA and CDR2 YSYEKL. V was clipped by 3 bases and J by 12 bases, with 15 bases between them. The CDR3 loop spans 13 amino acids. The method was immunoSEQ multiplex PCR; TCRdb's version includes in-frame clones alone and lacks a portion of them. The sample comprises 95,000 to 120,000 clones, around 71% of which are singletons, and about 22% rests with the top ten. Combination of CD45RO+ cells with CCR7-negative CD45RA+ TemRA cells was used for CD8 memory. The rearrangement uses TRBV4-1 and TRBJ2-1; no firm D call. The sequenced material came from memory CD8+ T cells sorted from blood. Stated subset: CD45RO+ cells pooled with CCR7-negative TemRA cells. The sequence came from a woman aged 25 to 39 in good health. The CDR3 region has the DNA TGCGCCAGCAGCCAGACCCTGCGCGGATCGCAGTTCTTC. Its protein product is CASSQTLRGSQFF.